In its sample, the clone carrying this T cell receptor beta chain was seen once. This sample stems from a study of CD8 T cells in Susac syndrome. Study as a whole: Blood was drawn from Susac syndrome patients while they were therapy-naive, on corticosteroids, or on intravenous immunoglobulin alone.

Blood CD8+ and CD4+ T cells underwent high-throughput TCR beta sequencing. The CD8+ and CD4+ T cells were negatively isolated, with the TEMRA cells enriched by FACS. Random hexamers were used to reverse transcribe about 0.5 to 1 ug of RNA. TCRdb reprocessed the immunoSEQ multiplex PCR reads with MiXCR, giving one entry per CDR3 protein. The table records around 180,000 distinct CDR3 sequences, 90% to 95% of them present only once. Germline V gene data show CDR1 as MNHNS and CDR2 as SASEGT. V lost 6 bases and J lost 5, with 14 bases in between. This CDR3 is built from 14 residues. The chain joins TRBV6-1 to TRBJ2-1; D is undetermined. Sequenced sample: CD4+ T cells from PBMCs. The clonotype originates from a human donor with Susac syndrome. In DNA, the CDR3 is TGTGCCAGCAGCCCCATGGGGATTAACAATGAGCAGTTCTTC. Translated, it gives CASSPMGINNEQFF.